This T cell receptor (beta chain) was recorded in a study of vaccination effects on CD4 cells after COVID-19. Before any sequencing was done, the ViraFEST assay used viral peptide pools to expand antigen-specific CD4+ T cells. Isolation of CD4+ T cells took place after 10 to 11 days of culture. Nucleocapsid antibodies stayed negative before and after vaccination, showing no earlier SARS-CoV-2 infection. It was with 10 IU/ml IL-2 and about 10 ug/ml peptides that more than 1.5 million PBMC per well were cultured. The V segment lost 5 bases and the J segment 2 bases; nucleotides outside the gene matches: 4. The CDR3 is made up of 14 amino acids. Germline lookup yields CDR1 SEHNR and CDR2 FQNEAQ (reference sequence). Assay: immunoSEQ multiplex PCR; the TCRdb copy retains only in-frame clones and omits some. The sample lists tens of thousands of clones, approximately 74% occurring once. Concerning this clone: Antigen: not known.

The receptor was isolated from a human donor who received a COVID-19 vaccine. The rearrangement uses TRBV7-9 and TRBJ2-7; 9 nucleotides align to TRBD2. Sequenced here: CD4+ T cells from PBMCs cultured with HCoV-NL63 spike peptides, sampled before COVID-19 vaccination. CDR3 amino acids: CASSASSGTYEQYF. The CDR3 nucleotides are TGTGCCAGCAGCGCTTCTAGCGGGACCTACGAGCAGTACTTC.